This TCR beta chain was obtained from a study of metastatic and nonmetastatic thyroid tumors. The wider study: From malignant and benign thyroid patients, repertoires in blood and in tumor or nodule tissue were compared.

All patients reached thyroid surgery having received no treatment beforehand. Per the original data handling: CDR3 was compared across clinicopathological groups, and the resulting differences were used to build a distant-metastasis classifier for papillary thyroid cancer. TCRdb called clones again from the PCR reads with MiXCR. TCRdb assigned the V and J calls; the authors' analysis was not used. The repertoire consists of 23,000 or so clones, with about 24% occurring once and the leading ten covering less than 15%. Germline V gene data show CDR1 as MDHEN and CDR2 as SYDVKM. The CDR3 is made up of 13 amino acids. Notes on the study in general: Versus benign nodules, malignant thyroid tumors reportedly had significantly higher TCR beta diversity, in blood and tumor.

There are a few counts of this clone. The target antigen is unknown. Since a much larger clone is just one base distant, this may be a read error. The genes are TRBV28 and TRBJ2-5; D gene ambiguous. This TCR derives from a male donor with papillary thyroid cancer or a benign thyroid nodule (not recorded which). Some clones in this sample may be carry-over from other donors' samples. The sample was tumor tissue. CDR3 protein: CASSFPSLETQCF. CDR3 nucleotide sequence: TGTGCCAGCAGTTTTCCCTCCCTGGAGACCCAGTGCTTC.